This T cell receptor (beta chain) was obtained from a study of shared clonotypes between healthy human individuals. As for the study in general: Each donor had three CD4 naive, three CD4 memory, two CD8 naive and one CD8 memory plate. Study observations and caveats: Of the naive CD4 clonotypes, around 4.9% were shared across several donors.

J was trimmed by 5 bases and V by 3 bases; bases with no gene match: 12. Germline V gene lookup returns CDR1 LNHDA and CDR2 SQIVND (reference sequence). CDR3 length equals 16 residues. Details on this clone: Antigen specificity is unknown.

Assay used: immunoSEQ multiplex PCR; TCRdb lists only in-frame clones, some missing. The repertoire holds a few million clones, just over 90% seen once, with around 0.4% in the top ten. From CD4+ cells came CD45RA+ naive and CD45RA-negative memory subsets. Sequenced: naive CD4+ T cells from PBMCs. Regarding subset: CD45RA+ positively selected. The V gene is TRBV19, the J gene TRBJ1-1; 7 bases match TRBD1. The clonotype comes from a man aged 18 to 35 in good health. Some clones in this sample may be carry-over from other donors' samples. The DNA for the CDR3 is TGTGCCAGTAGTATTTGGCAGGGGGAGTTTTCAACTGAAGCTTTCTTT. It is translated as CASSIWQGEFSTEAFF. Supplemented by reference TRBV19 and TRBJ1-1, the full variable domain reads DGGITQSPKYLFRKEGQNVTLSCEQNLNHDAMYWYRQDPGQGLRLIYYSQIVNDFQKGDIAEGYSVSREKKESFPLTVTSAQKNPTAFYLCASSIWQGEFSTEAFFGQGTRLTVV.